These 30 T cell receptor beta chains came from one sample sequenced in a study of T cells after yellow fever vaccination. TCRdb reprocessed the 5' RACE reads via MiXCR and lists one record per CDR3 protein. The sample lists more than 350,000 distinct CDR3 sequences; around 10% were seen once. Material: PBMCs, obtained on the day of the first yellow fever vaccination. These receptors all stem from a young man who received the YFV17D yellow fever vaccine.

This clonotype was picked up many times. The V and J genes are TRBV9 and TRBJ1-4, with TRBD1 identical over 7 bases. V lost 4 bases and J lost 8; bases outside the gene matches: 11. Germline V gene lookup returns CDR1 SGDLS and CDR2 YYNGEE. The CDR3 covers 15 residues. The CDR3 DNA follows: TGTGCCAGCAGCTTCTCGACAGGGATGAGGGAAAAACTGTTTTTT. Its protein product is CASSFSTGMREKLFF.

In its sample, this clonotype was seen a few times. CDR3 sequence: CASSYREGTYYEQYF. CDR3 nucleotides: TGTGCCAGCAGTTACAGGGAGGGGACCTACTACGAGCAGTACTTC. The V gene is TRBV6-5, the J gene TRBJ2-7; 7 nucleotides match TRBD2. Germline-derived CDR1 and CDR2 are MNHEY and SVGAGI. The CDR3 extends over 15 amino acids. Losses at the gene ends were 2 bases for V and 3 bases for J; bases not matched to a gene: 7.

The rearrangement joins TRBV5-1 to TRBJ2-3; TRBD1 aligns across 7 bases. The germline V gene has CDR1 SGHRS and CDR2 YFSETQ. With 4 bases clipped from V and 4 bases from J, the junction kept 6 bases outside the gene matches. The CDR3 is 14 residues long. The CDR3 region is CASSPQTGADTQYF. In nucleotides, the CDR3 is TGCGCCAGCAGCCCACAAACAGGGGCAGATACGCAGTATTTT.

This clonotype was counted a few times. The chain links TRBV27 to TRBJ2-7, with D perhaps TRBD2 (6 bases). CDR3 size: 16 residues. V gave up 4 bases and J gave up 6 bases, with 22 bases separating them. From germline, CDR1 is MNHEY and CDR2 SMNVEV (reference sequence). CDR3 sequence: CASSSQWGKTEGEQYF. The CDR3 DNA reads as TGTGCCAGCAGTTCCCAATGGGGAAAGACGGAGGGCGAGCAGTACTTC.

This clonotype was seen only a few times. V usage is TRBV9 and J usage is TRBJ2-1; 13 nucleotides line up with TRBD2. The germline V gene has CDR1 SGDLS and CDR2 YYNGEE. This CDR3 region has 17 residues. The trim removed 3 bases at V and 2 bases at J, leaving 5 bases unmatched. The CDR3 coding sequence is TGTGCCAGCAGCGCCGCGGGACTAGCGGGGACCTACAATGAGCAGTTCTTC. Protein sequence: CASSAAGLAGTYNEQFF.

The table lists this clonotype with many counts. The chain has TRBV7-9 and TRBJ2-5; possibly TRBD2 for D (6 bases). CDR3 size: 16 residues. With 5 bases removed from V and 5 bases from J, the gap between germline ends came to 21 bases. Germline V lookup: CDR1 SEHNR, CDR2 FQNEAQ (reference sequence). The CDR3 DNA reads as TGTGCCAGCAGCCCCCATAGGAGCTCGAGCGGGGAGACCCAGTACTTC. Translation gives CASSPHRSSSGETQYF.

This clonotype has ten or more counts. The chain has TRBV5-1 and TRBJ2-1; D is uncertain. CDR3 size: 17 residues. Germline-derived CDR1 and CDR2 are SGHRS and YFSETQ. V was cut by 0 bases and J by 2 bases, with 15 bases left in between. CDR3 protein: CASSLASATPPYNEQFF. In DNA form, the CDR3 reads TGCGCCAGCAGCTTGGCCTCGGCAACGCCCCCCTACAATGAGCAGTTCTTC.

This clonotype was seen a handful of times. J is TRBJ1-4 and V is TRBV2; unclear D gene. CDR3 length: 13 residues. Trimming cost V 3 bases and J 4 bases, with 6 bases left between them. The germline CDR1 and CDR2 sequences are SNHLY and FYNNEI. The CDR3 DNA follows: TGTGCCAGCAGTGAGGGCGATAATGAAAAACTGTTTTTT. This encodes CASSEGDNEKLFF.

The chain combines TRBV10-3 with TRBJ2-3, with a tentative D call TRBD2 (6 bases). Germline V CDR1 and CDR2: ENHRY, SYGVKD. Trimming shortened V by 0 bases and J by 1 base, and 8 bases separated the two germline ends. The CDR3 extends over 15 amino acids. The CDR3: CAISESLARTDTQYF. CDR3 nucleotide sequence: TGTGCCATCAGTGAGTCCCTAGCGCGCACAGATACGCAGTATTTT.

This sequence joins TRBV12-3 or TRBV12-4 and TRBJ2-5; 8 bases are a match to TRBD2. V was clipped by 4 bases and J by 5 bases; unmatched bases: 6. The CDR3 totals 14 residues. The CDR3 reads CASSSMGLGETQYF. In DNA form, the CDR3 reads TGTGCCAGCAGTTCCATGGGACTAGGCGAGACCCAGTACTTC.

The V and J genes are TRBV7-8 and TRBJ2-4; 7 nucleotides agree with TRBD1. Germline V CDR1 and CDR2: SGHVS, FQNEAQ. The J segment lost 7 bases and the V segment lost 2 bases, leaving 11 bases of the junction unmatched. CDR3 length: 16 amino acids. The CDR3 nucleotides are TGTGCCAGCAGCTTATTTACAGGGGCCTGGAGGAACATTCAGTACTTC. Its translation is CASSLFTGAWRNIQYF.

The rearrangement uses TRBV5-1 and TRBJ2-2, with D tentatively TRBD2 (6 bases). The germline V gene encodes CDR1 SGHRS and CDR2 YFSETQ. With 6 bases removed from V and 2 bases from J, the gap between germline ends came to 17 bases. The CDR3 has 16 amino acids. The chain's CDR3 is CASTDGGFTNTGELFF. The CDR3 bases are TGCGCCAGCACCGATGGAGGGTTCACTAACACCGGGGAGCTGTTTTTT.

The table lists this clonotype with a few counts. The rearrangement uses TRBV5-1 and TRBJ2-1; tentatively, D is TRBD1 (6 bases). Trimming left V 4 bases short and J 6 bases short, with 17 bases between. CDR1 is SGHRS, CDR2 YFSETQ, per germline. The CDR3 is 15 residues long. In DNA form, the CDR3 reads TGCGCCAGCAGCCTGGACAGAGAAACGCCCAATGAGCAGTTCTTC. It codes for CASSLDRETPNEQFF.

A remark on this clonotype: One end of the junction does not line up with germline, which may come from a read error. This chain uses TRBV12-3 or TRBV12-4 with TRBJ2-7, with 11 bases that match TRBD1. This CDR3 contains 13 residues. The CDR3 reads CASTDRRTGGQIF. Here the CDR3 DNA reads TGTGCCAGCACCGATCGTAGGACAGGGGGCCAGATCTTC.

This chain joins TRBV5-1 and TRBJ2-5; D is unresolved. Germline CDR1 and CDR2: SGHRS and YFSETQ. The length of the CDR3 is 13 residues. Trimming took 5 bases from V and 0 from J, leaving 8 bases between them. CDR3 sequence: CASRERYQETQYF. CDR3 nucleotide sequence: TGCGCCAGCAGAGAGAGATACCAAGAGACCCAGTACTTC.

This clonotype appeared many times. J is TRBJ2-3 and V is TRBV7-2; 11 positions agree with TRBD1. The junction had 10 bases not matched to a gene; V was cut back by 7 bases and J by 10 bases. Germline values: CDR1 SGHTA, CDR2 FQGNSA. The CDR3 is 14 amino acids. The CDR3 DNA follows: TGTGCCAGCACCTTCGGACAGGGGGCTATTGCGCAGTATTTT. Translating gives CASTFGQGAIAQYF.

V usage is TRBV6-1 and J usage is TRBJ2-5; TRBD1 or TRBD2 may be the D gene (5 bases each). CDR1 MNHNS and CDR2 SASEGT come from the germline V gene. This CDR3 is 13 amino acids long. Trimming left V 7 bases short and J 5 bases short, with 14 bases between. DNA for the CDR3: TGTGCCAGCAAGCATCCAGGGACGGAGACCCAGTACTTC. Residues: CASKHPGTETQYF.

V usage is TRBV4-3 and J usage is TRBJ2-4; D may match TRBD1 or TRBD2 (6 bases each). Per the germline V gene, CDR1 is LGHNA and CDR2 is YSLEER. The V end lost 0 bases, the J end lost 11 bases, and 11 bases lay between the germline ends. This CDR3 spans 13 amino acids. This chain's CDR3 is CASSQEGGTFQYF. CDR3 bases: TGCGCCAGCAGCCAAGAAGGGGGGACTTTTCAGTACTTC.

This clonotype was counted only a few times. The chain uses TRBV6-1 and TRBJ2-3; 10 nucleotides align to TRBD1. V shed 5 bases, J shed 4 bases, and the junction held 9 bases outside the gene matches. Germline assignment: CDR1 MNHNS and CDR2 SASEGT. The CDR3 sequence is 16 residues long. CDR3 DNA: TGTGCCAGCAGTAAACAGCCGGGACAGGGGTCAGATACGCAGTATTTT. Translating gives CASSKQPGQGSDTQYF.

V is TRBV27 and J is TRBJ1-1; D remains unclear. Trimming removed 3 bases at V and 0 bases at J, with 8 bases between. This CDR3 region has 14 residues. The germline V gene has CDR1 MNHEY and CDR2 SMNVEV (reference sequence). DNA for the CDR3: TGTGCCAGCAGTTTCCGCCCGGTGAACACTGAAGCTTTCTTT. Protein product: CASSFRPVNTEAFF.

This chain joins TRBV10-3 and TRBJ2-1; D tentatively fits TRBD1 or TRBD2 (6 bases each). The CDR3 totals 15 residues. The V end lost 4 bases, the J end lost 7 bases, and 17 bases lay between the germline ends. CDR1 is ENHRY, CDR2 SYGVKD, per germline. In nucleotides, the CDR3 is TGTGCCATCAGTGTAGGCGGGACACCATTTAATGAGCAGTTCTTC. This translates into CAISVGGTPFNEQFF.

The chain has TRBV6-1 and TRBJ2-3; 11 bases map to TRBD2. CDR3 length: 18 amino acids. The germline V gene encodes CDR1 MNHNS and CDR2 SASEGT. J gave up 2 bases and V 6 bases, and 13 bases lay outside the gene matches. The CDR3 coding sequence is TGTGCCAGCAGCCTCCGGCTAGCGGGGGGCCTTCTCACAGATACGCAGTATTTT. This encodes CASSLRLAGGLLTDTQYF.

The chain combines TRBV25-1 with TRBJ1-2; D is uncertain. Trimming removed 2 bases from V and 2 bases from J, with 9 bases in between. The CDR3 contains 14 residues. Looked up from germline, CDR1 is MGHDK and CDR2 is SYGVNS. The DNA for the CDR3 is TGTGCCAGCAGTGAACTGGCGGAGAACTATGGCTACACCTTC. This translates into CASSELAENYGYTF.

This chain uses TRBV20-1 with TRBJ2-5; TRBD2 agrees at 7 bases. Germline V CDR1 and CDR2: DFQATT, SNEGSKA (reference sequence). V lost 6 bases, J lost 4 bases, and 5 bases stayed unmatched. This CDR3 is built from 12 residues. CDR3 sequence: CSAASSGETQYF. CDR3 in DNA: TGCAGTGCGGCATCTAGCGGAGAGACCCAGTACTTC.

This clonotype was detected only a few times. The chain links TRBV7-9 to TRBJ2-3; TRBD1 might be the D (7 bases). V was cut by 3 bases and J by 2 bases, with 12 bases left in between. The CDR3 has 15 amino acids. The germline CDR1 and CDR2 sequences are SEHNR and FQNEAQ (reference sequence). The CDR3 DNA sequence: TGTGCCAGCAGCTTCCCAGGGGGGAACACAGATACGCAGTATTTT. Protein product: CASSFPGGNTDTQYF. Filled out from reference TRBV7-9 and TRBJ2-3, the complete variable domain reads DTGVSQNPRHKITKRGQNVTFRCDPISEHNRLYWYRQTLGQGPEFLTYFQNEAQLEKSRLLSDRFSAERPKGSFSTLEIQRTEQGDSAMYLCASSFPGGNTDTQYFGPGTRLTVL.

This chain connects TRBV4-2 to TRBJ2-3; 8 bases fit TRBD1. Germline loops: CDR1 LGHNA, CDR2 YNFKEQ. V lost 3 bases and J lost 3; bases outside the gene matches: 14. The CDR3 loop spans 18 amino acids. CDR3: CASSHGASSGQGTDTQYF. As DNA, the CDR3 is TGTGCCAGCAGCCACGGCGCTTCAAGCGGACAGGGTACAGATACGCAGTATTTT.

J is TRBJ2-5 and V is TRBV19; D not resolved. CDR3 length: 14 amino acids. Trimming stripped 6 bases from V and 1 base from J, with 12 bases between. Germline-derived CDR1 and CDR2 are LNHDA and SQIVND (reference sequence). This CDR3 is CASRLSGAQETQYF. CDR3 coding DNA: TGTGCCAGTAGGTTATCGGGCGCCCAAGAGACCCAGTACTTC.

CDR3 loop: CASGKGEKLQETQYF. CDR3 nucleotide sequence: TGCGCCAGCGGGAAGGGGGAAAAATTACAAGAGACCCAGTACTTC. The chain is built from TRBV5-1 and TRBJ2-5; D might be TRBD1 (6 bases). The CDR3 has 15 amino acids. Trimming took off 7 bases at V and 2 bases at J, with 18 bases between the two ends. Germline assignment: CDR1 SGHRS and CDR2 YFSETQ.

The rearrangement uses TRBV25-1 and TRBJ1-1; TRBD1 agrees at 8 bases. The CDR3 runs 15 residues. V was clipped by 6 bases and J by 4 bases; unmatched bases: 10. Per the germline V gene, CDR1 is MGHDK and CDR2 is SYGVNS. CDR3 DNA sequence: TGTGCCAGCAGCGTCCAGGGGGCGAGCAGCACTGAAGCTTTCTTT. Translated: CASSVQGASSTEAFF.

The J gene is TRBJ2-7, the V gene TRBV30, with 7 bases fitting TRBD2. From germline, CDR1 is GTSNPN and CDR2 SVGIG (reference sequence). This CDR3 spans 15 amino acids. V shed 7 bases, J shed 7 bases, and the junction held 19 bases outside the gene matches. CDR3 sequence: CASAEGRGPLGEQYF. The CDR3 DNA follows: TGTGCCTCGGCCGAGGGGAGGGGCCCCTTGGGTGAGCAGTACTTC.